This paragraph reports one TCR beta chain. As yet, its antigen is unknown. Trimming pared 4 bases from V and 3 bases from J, leaving 10 bases between. Germline V gene lookup returns CDR1 MDHEN and CDR2 SYDVKM. This CDR3 is built from 13 residues. Here immunoSEQ multiplex PCR was the method, and the copy in TCRdb shows in-frame clones only, minus some. The sample lists tens of thousands of clones, about 95% occurring once. This entry belongs to a study of graft-versus-host responses after intestinal transplantation. Notes on the study in general: Recipient marrow held GvH clones, some first seen in ileum or blood.

The V call is TRBV28, the J call TRBJ2-7; D gene uncertain. The specimen was PBMCs, collected 16 days after intestinal transplant. The TCR comes from a human patient who received an intestinal transplant, so some T cells may come from the graft donor. The CDR3 nucleotides are TGTGCCAGCAGTTCGACGGCGAACTACGAGCAGTACTTC. Protein: CASSSTANYEQYF.